The 24 T cell receptor beta chains given below trace back to one sample, sequenced in a study of T cell responses to AZD1222 COVID-19 vaccine. Using immunoSEQ multiplex PCR, the repertoire was profiled, and TCRdb retains in-frame clones only, with some absent. The sample comprises 150,000 to 200,000 clones, 85% to 95% of which are singletons, and more than 9% rests with the top ten. Sequenced material: peripheral blood, taken on day 0 of AZD1222 vaccination. These receptors were collected from an adult in good health.

V and J are TRBV5-4 and TRBJ2-7, with D uncertain. Between the trimmed V and J ends, which lost 4 bases and 0 bases, there was a span of 8 bases. Germline V CDR1 and CDR2: SGHNT, YYREEE (reference sequence). The CDR3 runs 13 residues. The CDR3 nucleotides are TGTGCCAGCAGCCCTCGGAGCTCCTACGAGCAGTACTTC. Amino acid sequence: CASSPRSSYEQYF.

V and J are TRBV28 and TRBJ1-2; D gene ambiguous. The CDR3 loop spans 12 amino acids. Germline V gene data show CDR1 as MDHEN and CDR2 as SYDVKM. V lost 6 bases and J lost 8, with 13 bases in between. The CDR3 region is CASRRDMSGYTF. As DNA, the CDR3 is TGTGCCAGCAGAAGGGATATGAGCGGCTACACCTTC.

The rearrangement uses TRBV6-5 and TRBJ2-5; D perhaps matches TRBD1 (5 bases). Germline V lookup: CDR1 MNHEY, CDR2 SVGAGI. The length of the CDR3 is 14 residues. V lost 0 bases and J 5 bases, leaving 10 bases between the germline ends. The CDR3 sequence is CASSYSIQGETQYF. CDR3 bases: TGTGCCAGCAGTTACTCGATCCAGGGTGAGACCCAGTACTTC.

This clone was counted between two and nine times. The rearrangement uses TRBV11-3 and TRBJ2-7, with 12 bases aligning to TRBD2. V shed 5 bases and J 0 bases; nucleotides not matched to a gene: 5. This CDR3 has 16 amino acids. Germline CDR1 SGHNT, CDR2 YENEEA. CDR3: CASSVGLAGPSYEQYF. CDR3 nucleotide sequence: TGTGCCAGCAGCGTGGGACTAGCGGGTCCCTCCTACGAGCAGTACTTC.

The J gene is TRBJ2-2, the V gene TRBV7-2, with D perhaps TRBD1 (5 bases). Germline V CDR1 and CDR2: SGHTA, FQGNSA. The germline V and J ends were trimmed by 5 bases and 3 bases, with 10 bases remaining between them. This CDR3 is built from 14 residues. The CDR3 coding sequence is TGTGCCAGCAGCCCCCAGGGCTACACCGGGGAGCTGTTTTTT. Its protein is CASSPQGYTGELFF.

The rearrangement joins TRBV6-2 or TRBV6-3 to TRBJ2-3; 8 nucleotides match TRBD2. V trimming: 4 bases; J trimming: 3 bases; junction bases outside the gene matches: 6. The V gene's germline CDR1 is MNHEY and CDR2 SVGEGT. This CDR3 comprises 15 residues. The CDR3 here is CASSSLSGRTDTQYF. The DNA for the CDR3 is TGTGCCAGCAGTTCCCTGAGCGGGAGAACAGATACGCAGTATTTT.

V gene TRBV6-4 combines with J gene TRBJ2-2; D gene unclear. V shed 0 bases and J shed 7 bases, with 3 bases lying between them. The germline gives CDR1 MRHNA, CDR2 SNTAGT. The CDR3 contains 12 residues. The CDR3 spells CASSDSLGELFF. In DNA, the CDR3 is TGTGCCAGCAGTGACTCACTCGGGGAGCTGTTTTTT.

This clone came up a few times. The J gene is TRBJ1-5, the V gene TRBV6-5; a weak D match, TRBD1 (5 bases). The V end lost 6 bases, the J end lost 1 base, and 13 bases lay between the germline ends. The germline V gene has CDR1 MNHEY and CDR2 SVGAGI. The CDR3 has 15 residues. The CDR3 nucleotides are TGTGCCAGCAGGTACAGGTTTCGAAGCAATCAGCCCCAGCATTTT. Translated, it gives CASRYRFRSNQPQHF.

This chain joins TRBV4-1 and TRBJ1-1; no clear D gene. The CDR3 length is 15 residues. V was pared by 5 bases and J by 1 base, with 14 bases between. Germline V lookup: CDR1 MGHRA, CDR2 YSYEKL. CDR3 DNA: TGCGCCAGCAGCTACCACGCTGCTGGGAACACTGAAGCTTTCTTT. Translation: CASSYHAAGNTEAFF.

V is TRBV2 and J is TRBJ2-7; 9 positions match TRBD1. Per germline, CDR1 SNHLY and CDR2 FYNNEI. The CDR3 totals 14 residues. V gave up 4 bases and J gave up 3 bases; unmatched junction bases: 4. CDR3 in amino acids: CASSVDRGVYEQYF. CDR3 nucleotides: TGTGCCAGCAGTGTGGACAGGGGAGTCTACGAGCAGTACTTC.

The genes are TRBV28 and TRBJ1-6; D is possibly TRBD1 (5 bases). CDR1 and CDR2 (germline): MDHEN, SYDVKM. Trimming cost V 5 bases and J 1 base, with 9 bases left between them. The length of the CDR3 is 15 residues. The chain's CDR3 is CASSQGISYNSPLHF. The CDR3 region has the DNA TGTGCCAGCAGTCAGGGTATATCCTATAATTCACCCCTCCACTTT.

The chain links TRBV19 to TRBJ2-5; TRBD2 matches at 7 bases. The CDR3 consists of 12 residues. With 6 bases clipped from V and 5 bases from J, the junction kept 3 bases outside the gene matches. Germline lookup yields CDR1 LNHDA and CDR2 SQIVND (reference sequence). The CDR3 region has the DNA TGTGCCAGTAGAGAGGGAGGGGAGACCCAGTACTTC. This encodes CASREGGETQYF.

This clone appeared once. CDR3 loop: CATSEGGQETQYF. The CDR3 coding sequence is TGTGCCACCAGTGAAGGGGGCCAAGAGACCCAGTACTTC. The rearrangement links TRBV24-1 to TRBJ2-5, with D tentatively TRBD1 (6 bases). Germline-derived CDR1 and CDR2 are KGHDR and SFDVKD. Trimming took 4 bases from V and 1 from J, leaving 6 bases between them. The CDR3 length is 13 residues.

The chain uses TRBV28 and TRBJ1-1; D is unresolved. The CDR3 has 12 amino acids. Germline CDR1 reads MDHEN; CDR2 reads SYDVKM. The V end lost 1 base, the J end lost 11 bases, and 11 bases lay between the germline ends. The CDR3 nucleotides are TGTGCCAGCAGTTTATTTTCCTCGATGGCTTTCTTT. Its protein is CASSLFSSMAFF. Drawing the rest from reference TRBV28 and TRBJ1-1, the complete variable domain is DVKVTQSSRYLVKRTGEKVFLECVQDMDHENMFWYRQDPGLGLRLIYFSYDVKMKEKGDIPEGYSVSREKKERFSLILESASTNQTSMYLCASSLFSSMAFFGQGTRLTVV.

The chain couples TRBV7-9 to TRBJ1-1; D is undetermined. Trimming took off 2 bases at V and 2 bases at J, with 9 bases between the two ends. Germline V gives CDR1 SEHNR, CDR2 FQNEAQ (reference sequence). The CDR3 has 14 amino acids. CDR3 coding DNA: TGTGCCAGCAGCTTATCGGTTACCAACACTGAAGCTTTCTTT. It is translated as CASSLSVTNTEAFF.

The chain uses TRBV18 and TRBJ2-1, with 7 bases matching TRBD1. Germline CDR1 and CDR2: KGHSH and LQKENI. The CDR3 has 15 residues. With 5 bases clipped from V and 5 bases from J, the junction kept 9 bases outside the gene matches. CDR3: CASSGRQGIDNEQFF. In DNA, the CDR3 is TGTGCCAGCTCAGGTCGACAGGGCATCGACAATGAGCAGTTCTTC.

The chain carries TRBV27 and TRBJ1-5; 10 nucleotides align to TRBD1. The V and J ends lost 5 bases and 6 bases, in that order; junction bases with no gene match: 4. The CDR3 is 14 amino acids. Germline-derived CDR1 and CDR2 are MNHEY and SMNVEV (reference sequence). The CDR3 coding sequence is TGTGCCAGCAGTCCAGGGACAGGGGTTCAGCCCCAGCATTTT. Translating gives CASSPGTGVQPQHF.

The CDR3 bases are TGTGCCAGCAGCCCGGGACAGGGTAACGAAAAACTGTTTTTT. Translating gives CASSPGQGNEKLFF. The chain carries TRBV6-5 and TRBJ1-4; 9 bases map to TRBD1. The germline V gene encodes CDR1 MNHEY and CDR2 SVGAGI. V lost 6 bases, J lost 8 bases, and 7 bases stayed unmatched. The CDR3 extends over 14 amino acids.

This sequence joins TRBV18 and TRBJ1-4; perhaps TRBD1 as D (6 bases). Germline V gene sequence: CDR1 KGHSH, CDR2 LQKENI. Trimming stripped 8 bases from V and 5 bases from J, with 9 bases between. The CDR3 is 12 residues long. This chain's CDR3 is CASTRGNEKLFF. DNA of the CDR3: TGTGCCAGCACCAGGGGAAATGAAAAACTGTTTTTT.

The rearrangement joins TRBV11-2 to TRBJ2-7; 8 bases line up with TRBD1. Germline trimming cut 5 bases from V and 3 bases from J; bases unmatched to any gene: 6. The length of the CDR3 is 14 residues. The germline V gene has CDR1 SGHAT and CDR2 FQNNGV. In DNA, the CDR3 is TGTGCCAGCAGCATAGGACAGGGCTACTACGAGCAGTACGTC. Residues: CASSIGQGYYEQYV.

The genes are TRBV12-3 or TRBV12-4 and TRBJ1-2; a possible D gene is TRBD1 (5 bases). The germline V and J ends were trimmed by 3 bases and 3 bases, with 8 bases remaining between them. The CDR3 contains 13 residues. CDR3 loop: CASSFGTHYGYTF. For the CDR3, the DNA is TGTGCCAGCAGTTTTGGGACTCACTATGGCTACACCTTC.

This clone was observed a few times. V and J are TRBV12-3 or TRBV12-4 and TRBJ1-5, with D uncertain. V was clipped by 2 bases and J by 6 bases, with 8 bases between them. This CDR3 is built from 13 residues. CDR3 DNA: TGTGCCAGCAGTTTATCGGGTCTTCAGCCCCAGCATTTT. It encodes CASSLSGLQPQHF.

The chain uses TRBV4-3 and TRBJ1-1; D is ambiguous. V was trimmed by 1 base and J by 0 bases, leaving 3 bases between them. CDR3 length: 13 residues. Germline V gene lookup returns CDR1 LGHNA and CDR2 YSLEER. CDR3 amino acids: CASSQVLNTEAFF. The CDR3 DNA is TGCGCCAGCAGCCAAGTCCTGAACACTGAAGCTTTCTTT.

J is TRBJ1-2 and V is TRBV3-1 (or the pseudogene TRBV3-2); the match to TRBD1 covers 8 bases. CDR3 size: 12 residues. With 4 bases clipped from V and 8 bases from J, the junction kept 3 bases outside the gene matches. Germline values: CDR1 LGHDT, CDR2 YNNKEL (reference sequence). The CDR3 reads CASSLRTGGYTF. The CDR3, as DNA: TGTGCCAGCAGCCTTCGGACAGGGGGCTACACCTTC.